The rows below give T cell receptor beta chains drawn from one sample of a study of blood T cells in healthy people across ages. TCRdb independently ran MiXCR on the 5' RACE reads; one entry per CDR3 protein. The sample comprises about 800,000 distinct CDR3 sequences, less than 60% of which are singletons, and around 18% rests with the top ten. The sample taken for sequencing was blood. The receptors here all came from an elderly man in good health. The CDR3 runs from the conserved cysteine through the conserved F or W. The order of the fields is V gene, D gene, clone size, J gene, CDR3 DNA, CDR3 protein. D genes are given only for firm matches. Size is stated for part of the rows, as once, few or many counts, or as a class when the clone is expanded.

v_gene: TRBV6-5
d_gene: TRBD1
abundance: NA
j_gene: TRBJ2-2
CDR3nt: TGTGCCAGCAGTCTCGGGACAGGGTACACCGGGGAGCTGTTTTTT
CDR3aa: CASSLGTGYTGELFF

v_gene: TRBV2
d_gene: NA
abundance: many
j_gene: TRBJ2-3
CDR3nt: TGTGCCAGCAGGGGTATCACGCAGTATTTT
CDR3aa: CASRGITQYF

v_gene: TRBV4-3
d_gene: NA
abundance: many
j_gene: TRBJ2-3
CDR3nt: TGCGCCAGCAGCCAAGGGCGATTCACAGATACGCAGTATTTT
CDR3aa: CASSQGRFTDTQYF

v_gene: TRBV30
d_gene: NA
abundance: NA
j_gene: TRBJ1-4
CDR3nt: TGTGCCTGGAGCGGACAAGTGGGGGAAAAACTGTTTTTT
CDR3aa: CAWSGQVGEKLFF

v_gene: TRBV12-3/TRBV12-4
d_gene: TRBD1
abundance: many
j_gene: TRBJ2-5
CDR3nt: TGTGCCAGCAGTCCGCTCCCCAGACAGGGGGAGGAGACCCAGTACTTC
CDR3aa: CASSPLPRQGEETQYF

v_gene: TRBV4-3
d_gene: NA
abundance: many
j_gene: TRBJ2-1
CDR3nt: TGCGCCAGCAGCCAAGATCTGAGGGATGAGCAGTTCTTC
CDR3aa: CASSQDLRDEQFF

v_gene: TRBV20-1
d_gene: NA
abundance: NA
j_gene: TRBJ2-3
CDR3nt: TGCAGTGCTAGCAGCGGTCTAGATGGGACAGATACGCAGTATTTT
CDR3aa: CSASSGLDGTDTQYF

v_gene: TRBV7-9
d_gene: NA
abundance: once
j_gene: TRBJ2-5
CDR3nt: TGTGCCAGCAGCTCGACTACCCTCGGAGCCAATGAGCAGTACTTC
CDR3aa: CASSSTTLGANEQYF

v_gene: TRBV20-1
d_gene: NA
abundance: few
j_gene: TRBJ1-4
CDR3nt: TGCAGTGCTAGTTATCCTAATGAAAAACTGTTTTTT
CDR3aa: CSASYPNEKLFF

v_gene: TRBV10-1
d_gene: NA
abundance: few
j_gene: TRBJ2-3
CDR3nt: TGCGCCAGCAGTGAGTCCCCTACTTCCACAGATACGCAGTATTTT
CDR3aa: CASSESPTSTDTQYF

v_gene: TRBV7-2
d_gene: NA
abundance: few
j_gene: TRBJ2-7
CDR3nt: TGTGCCAGCAGCTTACACCTTGGGCGGAACGAGCAGTACTTC
CDR3aa: CASSLHLGRNEQYF

v_gene: TRBV5-1
d_gene: TRBD2
abundance: few
j_gene: TRBJ2-1
CDR3nt: TGCGCCAGCACTCGACTAGCGGGAGAAGACGATGAGCAGTTCTTC
CDR3aa: CASTRLAGEDDEQFF

v_gene: TRBV5-1
d_gene: TRBD1
abundance: few
j_gene: TRBJ2-1
CDR3nt: TGCGCCAGCAGCGAGGGGACAGGGACTTTCATCTTCAATGAGCAGTTCTTC
CDR3aa: CASSEGTGTFIFNEQFF

v_gene: TRBV20-1
d_gene: NA
abundance: NA
j_gene: TRBJ2-1
CDR3nt: TGCAGTCAGACCAGTCGAAACTATTACAATGAGCAGTTCTTC
CDR3aa: CSQTSRNYYNEQFF

v_gene: TRBV6-1
d_gene: TRBD2
abundance: NA
j_gene: TRBJ2-5
CDR3nt: TGTGCCAGCAGTTTTCGTAGCGGGGGCTCCCAAGAGACCCAGTACTTC
CDR3aa: CASSFRSGGSQETQYF

v_gene: TRBV12-3/TRBV12-4
d_gene: NA
abundance: NA
j_gene: TRBJ1-1
CDR3nt: TGTGCCAGCACTCTCTATCGGGAGAACACTGAAGCTTTCTTT
CDR3aa: CASTLYRENTEAFF

v_gene: TRBV20-1
d_gene: TRBD2
abundance: few
j_gene: TRBJ2-1
CDR3nt: TGCAGTGCTAGAGCGGCTAGTCGAGCGGGGCACAATGAGCAGTTCTTC
CDR3aa: CSARAASRAGHNEQFF

v_gene: TRBV24-1
d_gene: TRBD2
abundance: few
j_gene: TRBJ2-7
CDR3nt: TGTGCCACCATTTCGGGACTAGCGGGGTCATTCGTCTACGAGCAGTACTTC
CDR3aa: CATISGLAGSFVYEQYF

v_gene: TRBV9
d_gene: NA
abundance: NA
j_gene: TRBJ2-5
CDR3nt: TGTGCCAGCAGCGTAGGTGATTTCGAGACCCAGTACTTC
CDR3aa: CASSVGDFETQYF

v_gene: TRBV7-2
d_gene: NA
abundance: few
j_gene: TRBJ2-4
CDR3nt: TGTGCCAGTTCTATACATGGAGTCAAAAACATTCAGTACTTC
CDR3aa: CASSIHGVKNIQYF

v_gene: TRBV20-1
d_gene: NA
abundance: NA
j_gene: TRBJ2-7
CDR3nt: TGCAGTGCTTGCATCAGGCTATCCTACAATGAGCAGTACTTC
CDR3aa: CSACIRLSYNEQYF

v_gene: TRBV2
d_gene: TRBD2
abundance: NA
j_gene: TRBJ2-5
CDR3nt: TGTGCCAGCAGTCAGACTAGCGGGAGCAGCAGGGCCCAGTACTTC
CDR3aa: CASSQTSGSSRAQYF

v_gene: TRBV2
d_gene: TRBD1
abundance: few
j_gene: TRBJ2-7
CDR3nt: TGTGCCAGCGCAGGGGGCGCGTACAATGAGCAGTACTTC
CDR3aa: CASAGGAYNEQYF

v_gene: TRBV20-1
d_gene: TRBD2
abundance: many
j_gene: TRBJ2-5
CDR3nt: TGCAGTGCGGGGACTAGCGGGAGTCAGACCCAGTACTTC
CDR3aa: CSAGTSGSQTQYF

v_gene: TRBV5-1
d_gene: TRBD1
abundance: NA
j_gene: TRBJ2-5
CDR3nt: TGCGCCAGCAGCTGGTCCGGGACAGGGGCGGAGCAGTACTTC
CDR3aa: CASSWSGTGAEQYF

v_gene: TRBV7-3
d_gene: TRBD2
abundance: many
j_gene: TRBJ2-1
CDR3nt: TGTGCCAGCAGCTTACTGGCGGGAGCGTCCTACAATGAGCAGTTCTTC
CDR3aa: CASSLLAGASYNEQFF

v_gene: TRBV12-3/TRBV12-4
d_gene: TRBD2
abundance: NA
j_gene: TRBJ2-3
CDR3nt: TGTGCCAGCAGACGTCCCGGGACTAGCGGTTCCACAGATACGCAGTATTTT
CDR3aa: CASRRPGTSGSTDTQYF

v_gene: TRBV10-2
d_gene: TRBD2
abundance: NA
j_gene: TRBJ2-7
CDR3nt: TGCGCCAGCAGTGGATTAGCGGGAATGGCTGGCGAGCAGTACTTC
CDR3aa: CASSGLAGMAGEQYF